Listed below are T cell receptor beta chains from one sample, sequenced in a study of blood T cell repertoires in COVID-19. Here immunoSEQ multiplex PCR was the method, and the copy in TCRdb shows in-frame clones only, minus some. The table has around 97,000 clones, 70% to 90% seen once. Material: peripheral blood. All receptors derive from a human donor in a cohort sampled during active COVID-19. CDR3s include the opening cysteine and the closing phenylalanine or tryptophan. D genes are given only for firm matches. Expanded clones get a size class; other rows say once, few or many, or leave the size out.

v_call	d_call	j_call	clone_size	cdr3_nt	cdr3_aa
TRBV3-1/TRBV3-2	TRBD1	TRBJ2-7	NA	TGTGCCAGCAGCCAAGGACTGGCAGGGGGCGTCTACGAGCAGTACTTC	CASSQGLAGGVYEQYF
TRBV5-4	NA	TRBJ2-3	NA	TGTGCCAGCAGCTCGTCCGGCGGAACCACAGATACGCAGTATTTT	CASSSSGGTTDTQYF
TRBV27	TRBD2	TRBJ2-3	NA	TGTGCCAGCAGTCGACATATTCTAGCGGGAGGGCCTAAAGATACGCAGTATTTT	CASSRHILAGGPKDTQYF
TRBV19	TRBD2	TRBJ2-1	NA	TGTGCCAGTAGTATAAGGGCGGGAGGGGGTGTAAATGAGCAGTTCTTC	CASSIRAGGGVNEQFF
TRBV3-1/TRBV3-2	TRBD1	TRBJ2-2	NA	TGTGCCAGCAGCCAAGTAGGGGCAGGGGGCGGTTCCGGGGAGCTGTTTTTT	CASSQVGAGGGSGELFF
TRBV4-1	NA	TRBJ2-7	NA	TGCGCCAGCAGGCCGGCGGACTCCTACGAGCAGTACTTC	CASRPADSYEQYF
TRBV4-1	TRBD2	TRBJ2-2	NA	TGCGCCAGCAGCCAAGAGTTGCTAGCGGGAGACACCGGGGAGCTGTTTTTT	CASSQELLAGDTGELFF
TRBV6-1	NA	TRBJ1-2	NA	TGTGCCAGCAGTGATAATACAGGGCCCGGCTACACCTTC	CASSDNTGPGYTF
TRBV6-5	NA	TRBJ2-7	NA	TGTGCCAGCACCCCCGGGAGCTCCTACGAGCAGTACTTC	CASTPGSSYEQYF
TRBV5-8	TRBD2	TRBJ2-5	NA	TGTGCCAGCAGCTCCCCCCAGCGGGAGGGCCGGGAGACCCAGTACTTC	CASSSPQREGRETQYF
TRBV5-6	TRBD2	TRBJ2-1	NA	TGTGCCAGCAGCTTACCGGGACTAGGTGGGAGGCGTGAGCAGTTCTTC	CASSLPGLGGRREQFF
TRBV9	TRBD2	TRBJ2-3	once	TGTGCCAGCAGCGCCGGGACTAGCGGGACAGGAGATACGCAGTATTTT	CASSAGTSGTGDTQYF
TRBV4-1	TRBD1	TRBJ1-2	NA	TGCGCCAGCAGCCATCGACAGGGGGCGGGAGGCTACACCTTC	CASSHRQGAGGYTF
TRBV29-1	NA	TRBJ1-6	NA	TGCAGCGTTGGGGGGGGAGCGAATTCACCCCTCCACTTT	CSVGGGANSPLHF
TRBV3-1/TRBV3-2	NA	TRBJ2-2	NA	TGTGCCAGCAGCCAAGGGACTCTAATCACCGGGGAGCTGTTTTTT	CASSQGTLITGELFF
TRBV6-5	NA	TRBJ2-1	NA	TGTGCCAGCAGTTACCGAGACAGGAACAATGAGCAGTTCTTC	CASSYRDRNNEQFF